The 22 T cell receptor beta chains below were found in one sample sequenced in a study of blood T cell repertoires in COVID-19. Clones were read by immunoSEQ multiplex PCR, and TCRdb kept only the in-frame ones, dropping some. The sample holds about 150,000 clones, roughly 78% seen once. Specimen: peripheral blood. The receptors originated from a man aged 80 or over with acute or convalescent COVID-19.

This clone was seen only once. This sequence joins TRBV19 and TRBJ1-1; D perhaps matches TRBD1 (6 bases). The V and J ends lost 4 bases and 4 bases respectively, with 22 bases between them. This CDR3 has 17 residues. The germline V gene has CDR1 LNHDA and CDR2 SQIVND (reference sequence). DNA of the CDR3: TGTGCCAGTAGTAACGCCGGCCAGGGGCTAAGGAGCACTGAAGCTTTCTTT. This translates into CASSNAGQGLRSTEAFF.

Only a few counts were recorded for this clone. This chain connects TRBV5-1 to TRBJ1-2; D possibly corresponds to TRBD1 (5 bases). The length of the CDR3 is 15 residues. Trimming stripped 4 bases from V and 0 bases from J, with 13 bases between. CDR1 and CDR2 from the germline V gene are SGHRS and YFSETQ. The CDR3 bases are TGCGCCAGCAGCCGAGACAGTCCAACTAACTATGGCTACACCTTC. It specifies CASSRDSPTNYGYTF.

This clone was observed at least ten times. This chain joins TRBV19 and TRBJ1-5; D may be TRBD1 (6 bases). Trimming removed 4 bases at V and 1 base at J, with 14 bases between. CDR1 and CDR2 (germline): LNHDA, SQIVND (reference sequence). There are 16 residues in the CDR3. In DNA, the CDR3 is TGTGCCAGTAGTAGCGATTTGGGGGCGAGCAATCAGCCCCAGCATTTT. It translates to CASSSDLGASNQPQHF.

V gene TRBV7-2 combines with J gene TRBJ2-7, with unresolved D. Trimming removed 1 base at V and 6 bases at J, with 13 bases between. Germline lookup yields CDR1 SGHTA and CDR2 FQGNSA. The CDR3 loop spans 14 amino acids. CDR3 sequence reads: CASSLEAVPREQYF. CDR3 coding DNA: TGTGCCAGCAGCTTAGAAGCTGTCCCTCGCGAGCAGTACTTC.

The V call is TRBV12-3 or TRBV12-4, the J call TRBJ1-1; 8 nucleotides match TRBD1. This CDR3 contains 13 residues. The V gene end was trimmed by 7 bases and the J gene end by 6 bases; junction bases not matched to a gene: 7. CDR3 DNA: TGTGCCAGCATGTCAGGGGGCAACCCTGAAGCTTTCTTT. It codes for CASMSGGNPEAFF.

The rearrangement links TRBV14 to TRBJ1-2, with D unclear. The CDR3 has 13 amino acids. The germline gives CDR1 SGHDN, CDR2 FVKESK. V dropped 6 bases and J dropped 8 bases, with 16 bases sitting between them. The CDR3 bases are TGTGCCAGCAGTCGACGACCCGGCGGAGGCTACACCTTC. Protein sequence: CASSRRPGGGYTF.

The CDR3 nucleotides read TGTGCCAGCAGTCTCGGACAGGGGGCCTCAGATACGCAGTATTTT. This sequence encodes CASSLGQGASDTQYF. This sequence joins TRBV27 and TRBJ2-3, with 11 bases lining up with TRBD1. V lost 5 bases, J lost 4 bases, and 5 bases stayed unmatched. This CDR3 has 15 amino acids. Germline V gives CDR1 MNHEY, CDR2 SMNVEV (reference sequence).

The rearrangement links TRBV5-4 to TRBJ2-5, with D unclear. The CDR3 extends over 12 amino acids. CDR1 is SGHNT and CDR2 is YYREEE in the germline V gene (reference sequence). V shed 2 bases and J shed 3 bases, with 5 bases lying between them. The CDR3 nucleotides read TGTGCCAGCAGCTTTCGGGAAGAGACCCAGTACTTC. Protein product: CASSFREETQYF.

The rearrangement uses TRBV6-5 and TRBJ1-6; no reliable D call. The germline CDR1 and CDR2 sequences are MNHEY and SVGAGI. The germline V and J ends were trimmed by 1 base and 5 bases, with 3 bases remaining between them. CDR3 length: 13 amino acids. The CDR3 sequence: CASSYFNNSPLHF. CDR3 nucleotides: TGTGCCAGCAGTTACTTCAATAATTCACCCCTCCACTTT.

The chain recombines TRBV19 with TRBJ2-2, with D tentatively TRBD2 (5 bases). The CDR3 has 17 amino acids. V shed 0 bases and J shed 6 bases, with 17 bases lying between them. Germline CDR1 LNHDA, CDR2 SQIVND (reference sequence). Written as DNA, the CDR3 is TGTGCCAGTAGTATAGATAGGATCGCCGGGGTGGCCGGGGAGCTGTTTTTT. It codes for CASSIDRIAGVAGELFF.

The gene calls are TRBV29-1 and TRBJ1-2; D not certain. The CDR3 is made up of 12 amino acids. Trimming removed 1 base from V and 7 bases from J, with 10 bases in between. The germline gives CDR1 SQVTM, CDR2 ANQGSEA. The CDR3 protein is CSVEGWAGGYTF. In DNA form, the CDR3 reads TGCAGCGTTGAAGGGTGGGCCGGTGGCTACACCTTC.

In its sample, this clone was seen once. J is TRBJ1-2 and V is TRBV28; 10 nucleotides align to TRBD1. Trimming at V came to 6 bases and at J to 7 bases, leaving 14 bases not matched to a gene. CDR3 length: 16 residues. Germline V gene sequence: CDR1 MDHEN, CDR2 SYDVKM. CDR3 coding DNA: TGTGCCAGCAGACTTCCCCCGGGACAGGGGATCGGTGGCTACACCTTC. It specifies CASRLPPGQGIGGYTF.

This rearrangement joins TRBV4-2 to TRBJ2-5; TRBD2 matches at 11 bases. The length of the CDR3 is 16 residues. The trim removed 3 bases at V and 5 bases at J, leaving 8 bases unmatched. The V gene's germline CDR1 is LGHNA and CDR2 YNFKEQ. CDR3 loop: CASSQWGPSGGETQYF. The CDR3 nucleotides are TGTGCCAGCAGCCAGTGGGGCCCTAGCGGGGGGGAGACCCAGTACTTC.

The chain links TRBV9 to TRBJ2-3, with a possible D match to TRBD2 (6 bases). This CDR3 contains 12 residues. V lost 7 bases and J lost 3, with 9 bases in between. The germline CDR1 and CDR2 sequences are SGDLS and YYNGEE. The CDR3, as DNA: TGTGCCAGCGGGGGGTGGACAGATACGCAGTATTTT. Protein: CASGGWTDTQYF.

The V call is TRBV18, the J call TRBJ1-1, with D unclear. Germline V gene data show CDR1 as KGHSH and CDR2 as LQKENI. The CDR3 has 13 amino acids. Trimming took off 2 bases at V and 1 base at J, with 5 bases between the two ends. Written as DNA, the CDR3 is TGTGCCAGCTCACCAACGGGGAACACTGAAGCTTTCTTT. The encoded protein is CASSPTGNTEAFF.

The chain links TRBV11-1 to TRBJ2-7; D perhaps matches TRBD1 (6 bases). The germline V gene encodes CDR1 SGHAT and CDR2 FQDESV (reference sequence). This CDR3 is 13 amino acids long. The V end lost 1 base, the J end lost 3 bases, and 7 bases lay between the germline ends. CDR3 sequence: CASSLGRGYEQYV. The CDR3, as DNA: TGTGCCAGCAGCTTAGGCAGGGGCTACGAGCAGTACGTC.

As concerns this clone: Other DNA sequences from this sample encode an identical CDR3 as well. The chain couples TRBV15 to TRBJ1-2, with unresolved D. Germline lookup yields CDR1 LNHNV and CDR2 YYDKDF (reference sequence). The CDR3 runs 13 residues. V was clipped by 0 bases and J by 6 bases, with 8 bases between them. This CDR3 is CATSRDAGDGYTF. CDR3 DNA sequence: TGTGCCACCAGCAGAGACGCCGGGGATGGCTACACCTTC.

This clone was detected a few times. V is TRBV12-5 and J is TRBJ2-2; maybe TRBD2 (5 bases). V was cut by 1 base and J by 2 bases, with 14 bases left in between. Germline-derived CDR1 and CDR2 are LGHNT and FRNRAP. The CDR3 runs 17 residues. CDR3 in DNA: TGTGCTAGTGGTTTGGCCATAAGCGGATATAACACCGGGGAGCTGTTTTTT. Translation: CASGLAISGYNTGELFF. The entire variable domain, with the rest obtained from reference TRBV12-5 and TRBJ2-2, is as follows: DARVTQTPRHKVTEMGQEVTMRCQPILGHNTVFWYRQTMMQGLELLAYFRNRAPLDDSGMPKDRFSAEMPDATLATLKIQPSEPRDSAVYFCASGLAISGYNTGELFFGEGSRLTVL.

As DNA, the CDR3 is TGCAGCGTTGGTTCAGGGGATGGGCAGCCCCAGCATTTT. This sequence encodes CSVGSGDGQPQHF. V is TRBV29-1 and J is TRBJ1-5; weak D call: TRBD1 (6 bases). Germline CDR1 SQVTM, CDR2 ANQGSEA. The CDR3 has 13 residues. The V end lost 4 bases, the J end lost 7 bases, and 14 bases lay between the germline ends.

V is TRBV9 and J is TRBJ1-4, with 8 bases lining up with TRBD1. This CDR3 is 12 amino acids long. Trimming at V came to 2 bases and at J to 12 bases, leaving 3 bases not matched to a gene. The V gene's germline CDR1 is SGDLS and CDR2 YYNGEE. The CDR3 nucleotides are TGTGCCAGCAGCGTCCCAGGGGGCCAACTGTTTTTT. Translating it yields CASSVPGGQLFF.

The V call is TRBV29-1, the J call TRBJ1-1; D not resolved. Looked up from germline, CDR1 is SQVTM and CDR2 is ANQGSEA. The CDR3 totals 12 residues. Trimming shortened V by 8 bases and J by 6 bases, and 16 bases separated the two germline ends. The CDR3 is CSSGRAMAEAFF. DNA for the CDR3: TGCAGCTCTGGGCGGGCAATGGCTGAAGCTTTCTTT.

With respect to this clone: The sample contains more than one DNA sequence encoding this CDR3. The chain couples TRBV19 to TRBJ1-1; 7 bases align to TRBD1. The CDR3 is 13 residues long. Losses at the gene ends were 3 bases for V and 6 bases for J; bases not matched to a gene: 4. The germline V gene encodes CDR1 LNHDA and CDR2 SQIVND (reference sequence). Here the CDR3 reads CASSIQGVPEAFF. Here the CDR3 DNA reads TGTGCCAGTAGTATTCAGGGGGTGCCTGAAGCTTTCTTT.